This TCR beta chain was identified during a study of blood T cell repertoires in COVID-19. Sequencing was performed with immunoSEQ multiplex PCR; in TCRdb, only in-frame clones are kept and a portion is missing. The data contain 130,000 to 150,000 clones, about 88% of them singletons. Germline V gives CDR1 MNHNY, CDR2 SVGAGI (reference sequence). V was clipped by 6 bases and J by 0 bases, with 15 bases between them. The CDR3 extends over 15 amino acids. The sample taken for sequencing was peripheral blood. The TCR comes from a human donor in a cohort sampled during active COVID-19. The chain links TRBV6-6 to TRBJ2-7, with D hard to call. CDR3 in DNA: TGTGCCAGCAGCTCCGTCGATAGAGTCTCCTACGAGCAGTACTTC. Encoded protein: CASSSVDRVSYEQYF.